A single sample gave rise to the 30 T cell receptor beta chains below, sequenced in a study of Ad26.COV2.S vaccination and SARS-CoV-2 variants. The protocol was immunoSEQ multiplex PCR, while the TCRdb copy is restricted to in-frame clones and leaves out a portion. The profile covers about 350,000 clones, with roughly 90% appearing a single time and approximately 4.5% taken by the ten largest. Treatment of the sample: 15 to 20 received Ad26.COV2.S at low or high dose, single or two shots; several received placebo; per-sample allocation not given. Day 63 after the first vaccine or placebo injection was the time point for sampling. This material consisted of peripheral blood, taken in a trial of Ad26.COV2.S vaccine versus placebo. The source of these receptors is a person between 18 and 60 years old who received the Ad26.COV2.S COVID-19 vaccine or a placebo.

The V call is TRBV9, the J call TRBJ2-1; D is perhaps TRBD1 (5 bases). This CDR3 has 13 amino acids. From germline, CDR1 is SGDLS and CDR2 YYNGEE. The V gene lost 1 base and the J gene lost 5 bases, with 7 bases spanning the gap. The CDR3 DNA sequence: TGTGCCAGCAGCGTAAGGGGAAACAATGAGCAGTTCTTC. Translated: CASSVRGNNEQFF.

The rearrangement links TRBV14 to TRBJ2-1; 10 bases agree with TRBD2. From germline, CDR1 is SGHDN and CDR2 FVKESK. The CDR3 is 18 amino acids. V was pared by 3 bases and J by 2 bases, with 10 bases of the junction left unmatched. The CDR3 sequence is CASSHLNPTSGTYNEQFF. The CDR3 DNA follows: TGTGCCAGCAGCCACCTTAACCCCACTAGCGGGACCTACAATGAGCAGTTCTTC.

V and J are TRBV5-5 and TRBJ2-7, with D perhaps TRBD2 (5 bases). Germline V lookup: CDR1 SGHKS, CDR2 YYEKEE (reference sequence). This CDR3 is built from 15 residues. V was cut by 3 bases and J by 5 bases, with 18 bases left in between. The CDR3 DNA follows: TGTGCCAGCAGCTCTTTCCCGGATGCCGGGAACGAGCAGTACTTC. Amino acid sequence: CASSSFPDAGNEQYF.

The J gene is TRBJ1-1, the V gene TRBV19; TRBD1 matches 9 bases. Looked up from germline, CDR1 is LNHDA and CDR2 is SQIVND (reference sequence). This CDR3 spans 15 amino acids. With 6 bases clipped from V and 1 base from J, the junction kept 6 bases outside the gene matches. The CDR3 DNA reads TGTGCCAGTAGAAGCGGGACAGGGTGGAACACTGAAGCTTTCTTT. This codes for CASRSGTGWNTEAFF.

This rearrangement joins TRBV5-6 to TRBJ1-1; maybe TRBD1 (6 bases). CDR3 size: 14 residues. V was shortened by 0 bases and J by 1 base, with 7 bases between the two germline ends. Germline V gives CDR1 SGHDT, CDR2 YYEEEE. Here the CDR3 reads CASSLGRGNTEAFF. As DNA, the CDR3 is TGTGCCAGCAGCTTGGGCAGGGGGAACACTGAAGCTTTCTTT.

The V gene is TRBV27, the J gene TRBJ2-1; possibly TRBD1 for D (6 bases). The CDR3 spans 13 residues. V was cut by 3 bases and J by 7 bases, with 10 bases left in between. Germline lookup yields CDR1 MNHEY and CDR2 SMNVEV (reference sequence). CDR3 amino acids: CASSFQGKNEQFF. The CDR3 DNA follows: TGTGCCAGCAGTTTCCAGGGGAAGAATGAGCAGTTCTTC.

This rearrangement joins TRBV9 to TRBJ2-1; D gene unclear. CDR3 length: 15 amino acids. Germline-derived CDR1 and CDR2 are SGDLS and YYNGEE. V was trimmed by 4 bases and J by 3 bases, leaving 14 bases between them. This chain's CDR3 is CASSTTSSSYNEQFF. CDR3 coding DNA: TGTGCCAGCAGCACGACGAGTAGCAGCTACAATGAGCAGTTCTTC.

CDR3 loop: CASSSDRGGTEAFF. DNA of the CDR3: TGTGCCAGCAGTTCGGACAGGGGAGGAACTGAAGCTTTCTTT. The V and J genes are TRBV2 and TRBJ1-1, with 9 bases identical to TRBD1. Unmatched junction bases numbered 6, after V lost 5 bases and J lost 5 bases. Germline-derived CDR1 and CDR2 are SNHLY and FYNNEI. The CDR3 length is 14 residues. Using reference TRBV2 and TRBJ1-1 for the parts outside the CDR3, the full variable domain is EPEVTQTPSHQVTQMGQEVILRCVPISNHLYFYWYRQILGQKVEFLVSFYNNEISEKSEIFDDQFSVERPDGSNFTLKIRSTKLEDSAMYFCASSSDRGGTEAFFGQGTRLTVV.

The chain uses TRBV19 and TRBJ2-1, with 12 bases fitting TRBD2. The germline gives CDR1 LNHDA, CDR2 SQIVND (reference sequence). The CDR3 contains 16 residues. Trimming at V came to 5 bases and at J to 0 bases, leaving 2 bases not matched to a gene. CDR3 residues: CASSSTSGSSYNEQFF. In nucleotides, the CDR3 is TGTGCCAGTAGTTCGACTAGCGGGAGCTCCTACAATGAGCAGTTCTTC. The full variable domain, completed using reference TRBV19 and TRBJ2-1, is DGGITQSPKYLFRKEGQNVTLSCEQNLNHDAMYWYRQDPGQGLRLIYYSQIVNDFQKGDIAEGYSVSREKKESFPLTVTSAQKNPTAFYLCASSSTSGSSYNEQFFGPGTRLTVL.

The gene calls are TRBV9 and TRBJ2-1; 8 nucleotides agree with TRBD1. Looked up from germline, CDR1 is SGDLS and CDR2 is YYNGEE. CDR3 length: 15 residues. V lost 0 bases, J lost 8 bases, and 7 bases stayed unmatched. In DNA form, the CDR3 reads TGTGCCAGCAGCGTAGATGGGACAGGCTTTTATGAGCAGTTCTTC. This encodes CASSVDGTGFYEQFF. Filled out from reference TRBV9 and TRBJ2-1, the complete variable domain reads DSGVTQTPKHLITATGQRVTLRCSPRSGDLSVYWYQQSLDQGLQFLIQYYNGEERAKGNILERFSAQQFPDLHSELNLSSLELGDSALYFCASSVDGTGFYEQFFGPGTRLTVL.

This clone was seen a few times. DNA for the CDR3: TGTGCCAGCAGCTGGGGACAGGGGGTTCAGCCCCAGCATTTT. This encodes CASSWGQGVQPQHF. This chain connects TRBV27 to TRBJ1-5; 11 positions agree with TRBD1. CDR3 size: 14 residues. J lost 6 bases, V lost 6 bases, and 4 bases had no gene match. Looked up from germline, CDR1 is MNHEY and CDR2 is SMNVEV (reference sequence).

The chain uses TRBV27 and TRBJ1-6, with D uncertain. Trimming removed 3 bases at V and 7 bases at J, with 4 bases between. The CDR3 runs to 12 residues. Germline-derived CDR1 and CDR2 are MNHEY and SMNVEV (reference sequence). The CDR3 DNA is TGTGCCAGCAGTTTCGGGAATTCACCCCTCCACTTT. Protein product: CASSFGNSPLHF.

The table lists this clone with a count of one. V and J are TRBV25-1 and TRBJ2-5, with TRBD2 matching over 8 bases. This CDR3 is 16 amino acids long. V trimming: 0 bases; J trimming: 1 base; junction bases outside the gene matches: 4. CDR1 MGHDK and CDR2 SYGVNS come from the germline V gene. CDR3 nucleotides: TGTGCCAGCAGTGAATATGGCGGGGGGACCCAAGAGACCCAGTACTTC. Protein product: CASSEYGGGTQETQYF.

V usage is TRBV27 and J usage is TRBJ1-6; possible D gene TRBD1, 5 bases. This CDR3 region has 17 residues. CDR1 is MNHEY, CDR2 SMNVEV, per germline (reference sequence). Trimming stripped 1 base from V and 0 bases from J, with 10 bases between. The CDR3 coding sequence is TGTGCCAGCAGTTTATACGGGGGGTCCTCCTATAATTCACCCCTCCACTTT. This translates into CASSLYGGSSYNSPLHF.

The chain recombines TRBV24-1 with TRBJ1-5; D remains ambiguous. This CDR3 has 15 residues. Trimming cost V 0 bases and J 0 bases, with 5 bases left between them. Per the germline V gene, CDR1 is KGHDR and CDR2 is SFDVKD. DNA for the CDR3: TGTGCCACCAGTGATTTGCCGGATAGCAATCAGCCCCAGCATTTT. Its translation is CATSDLPDSNQPQHF.

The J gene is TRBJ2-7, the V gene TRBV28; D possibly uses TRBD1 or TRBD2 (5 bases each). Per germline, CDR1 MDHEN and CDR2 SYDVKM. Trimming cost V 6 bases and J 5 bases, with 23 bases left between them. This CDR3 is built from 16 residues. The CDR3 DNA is TGTGCCAGCAGCCCCCCGGGTGGCAGCTGGGACCACGAGCAGTACTTC. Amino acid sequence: CASSPPGGSWDHEQYF.

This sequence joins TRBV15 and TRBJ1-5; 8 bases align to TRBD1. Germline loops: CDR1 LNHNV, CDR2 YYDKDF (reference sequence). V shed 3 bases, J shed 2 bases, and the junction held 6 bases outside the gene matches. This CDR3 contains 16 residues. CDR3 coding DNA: TGTGCCACCAGCAGGGACAGGGATTGGGGCAATCAGCCCCAGCATTTT. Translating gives CATSRDRDWGNQPQHF.

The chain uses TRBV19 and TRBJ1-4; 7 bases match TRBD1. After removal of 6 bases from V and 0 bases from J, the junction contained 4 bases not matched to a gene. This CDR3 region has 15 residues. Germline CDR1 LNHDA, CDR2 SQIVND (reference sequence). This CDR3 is CASRGDRATNEKLFF. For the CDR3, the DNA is TGTGCCAGTAGGGGGGACAGAGCAACTAATGAAAAACTGTTTTTT.

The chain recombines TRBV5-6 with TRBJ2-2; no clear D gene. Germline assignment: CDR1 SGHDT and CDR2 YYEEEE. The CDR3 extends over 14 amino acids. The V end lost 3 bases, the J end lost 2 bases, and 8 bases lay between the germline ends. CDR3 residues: CASSWQTNTGELFF. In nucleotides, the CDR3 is TGTGCCAGCAGCTGGCAAACAAACACCGGGGAGCTGTTTTTT. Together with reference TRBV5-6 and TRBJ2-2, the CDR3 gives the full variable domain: DAGVTQSPTHLIKTRGQQVTLRCSPKSGHDTVSWYQQALGQGPQFIFQYYEEEERQRGNFPDRFSGHQFPNYSSELNVNALLLGDSALYLCASSWQTNTGELFFGEGSRLTVL.

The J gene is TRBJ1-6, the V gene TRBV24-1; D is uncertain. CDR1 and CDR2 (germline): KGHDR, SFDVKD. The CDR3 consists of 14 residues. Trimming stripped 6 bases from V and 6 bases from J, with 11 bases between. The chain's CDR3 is CATSNREPNSPLHF. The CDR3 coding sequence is TGTGCCACCAGTAACAGAGAACCTAATTCACCCCTCCACTTT.

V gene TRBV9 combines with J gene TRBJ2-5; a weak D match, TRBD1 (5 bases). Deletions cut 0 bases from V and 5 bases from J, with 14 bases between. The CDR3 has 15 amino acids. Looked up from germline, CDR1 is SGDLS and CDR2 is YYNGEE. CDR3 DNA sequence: TGTGCCAGCAGCGTAGCTACGGCCCCAGGGGAGACCCAGTACTTC. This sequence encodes CASSVATAPGETQYF.

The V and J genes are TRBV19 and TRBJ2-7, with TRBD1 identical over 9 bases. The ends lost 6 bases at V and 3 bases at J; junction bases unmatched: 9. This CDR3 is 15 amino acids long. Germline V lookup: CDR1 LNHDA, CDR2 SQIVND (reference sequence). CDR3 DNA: TGTGCCAGTAGGTTTTCCCGGGACAGGGACTACGAGCAGTACTTC. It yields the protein CASRFSRDRDYEQYF.

The CDR3, as DNA: TGCGCCAGCAGCACGGGCCGGACAGGGATTTTAAACACTGAAGCTTTCTTT. As protein: CASSTGRTGILNTEAFF. The genes are TRBV5-1 and TRBJ1-1; 8 bases line up with TRBD1. Germline V gene lookup returns CDR1 SGHRS and CDR2 YFSETQ. The CDR3 covers 17 residues. Trimming cost V 4 bases and J 2 bases; bases outside gene matches: 13.

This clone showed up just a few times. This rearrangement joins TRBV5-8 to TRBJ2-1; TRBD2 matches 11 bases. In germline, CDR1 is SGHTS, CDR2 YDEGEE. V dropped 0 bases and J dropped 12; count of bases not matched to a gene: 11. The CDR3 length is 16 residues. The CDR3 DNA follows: TGTGCCAGCAGCTTGGTGACCGGGACTAGCGGCTTGCGGCAGTTCTTC. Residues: CASSLVTGTSGLRQFF. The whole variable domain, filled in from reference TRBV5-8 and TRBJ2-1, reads EAGVTQSPTHLIKTRGQQATLRCSPISGHTSVYWYQQALGLGLQFLLWYDEGEERNRGNFPPRFSGRQFPNYSSELNVNALELEDSALYLCASSLVTGTSGLRQFFGPGTRLTVL.

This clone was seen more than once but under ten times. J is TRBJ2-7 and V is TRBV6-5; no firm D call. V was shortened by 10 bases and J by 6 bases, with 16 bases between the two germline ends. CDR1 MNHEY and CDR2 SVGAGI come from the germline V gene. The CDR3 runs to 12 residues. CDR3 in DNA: TGTGCCACCACGAAGCAAGGGCCCGAGCAGTACTTC. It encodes CATTKQGPEQYF.

Here the CDR3 DNA reads TGTGCCAGCAGCGCGACAGGGGGTAAAACTGAAGCTTTCTTT. Translation: CASSATGGKTEAFF. The J gene is TRBJ1-1, the V gene TRBV11-3; 9 bases line up with TRBD1. This CDR3 comprises 14 residues. Germline assignment: CDR1 SGHNT and CDR2 YENEEA. The V segment lost 5 bases and the J segment 5 bases; nucleotides outside the gene matches: 6.

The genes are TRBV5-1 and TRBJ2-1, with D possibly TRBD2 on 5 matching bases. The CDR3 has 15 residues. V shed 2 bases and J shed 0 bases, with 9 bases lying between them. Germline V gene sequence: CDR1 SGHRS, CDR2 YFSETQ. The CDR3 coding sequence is TGCGCCAGCAGCTTTGTAGCGAGCTCCTACAATGAGCAGTTCTTC. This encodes CASSFVASSYNEQFF.

The CDR3 nucleotides are TGTGCCAGCAGCAAAACGACAGGTCCATACCTTCAGTACTTC. This sequence encodes CASSKTTGPYLQYF. This chain joins TRBV7-9 and TRBJ2-7; tentative D call: TRBD1 (6 bases). The CDR3 has 14 amino acids. V shed 5 bases and J shed 10 bases, with 21 bases lying between them. Looked up from germline, CDR1 is SEHNR and CDR2 is FQNEAQ (reference sequence).

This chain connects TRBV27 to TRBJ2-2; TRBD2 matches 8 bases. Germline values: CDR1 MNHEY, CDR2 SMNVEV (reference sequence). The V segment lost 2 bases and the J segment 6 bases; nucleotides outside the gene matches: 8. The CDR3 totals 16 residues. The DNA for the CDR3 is TGTGCCAGCAGTTTAAGTAGCGGGACATATTCCGGGGAGCTGTTTTTT. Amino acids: CASSLSSGTYSGELFF.

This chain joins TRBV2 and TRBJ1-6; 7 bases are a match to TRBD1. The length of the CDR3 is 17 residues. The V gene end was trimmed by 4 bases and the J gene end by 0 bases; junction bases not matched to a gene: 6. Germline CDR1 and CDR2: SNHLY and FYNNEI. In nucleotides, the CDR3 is TGTGCCAGCAGTGGGGGACAGTTGAGCTCCTATAATTCACCCCTCCACTTT. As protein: CASSGGQLSSYNSPLHF.